The 15 T cell receptor beta chains below were found in one sample sequenced in a study of control samples from healthy donors and cancer patients. The table came from immunoSEQ multiplex PCR; TCRdb's copy has only in-frame clones and leaves some out. The data hold 170,000 or so clones, with roughly 93% observed a single time. Sequenced material: blood. The receptor set was obtained from a man in his late teens or twenties in good health.

This chain joins TRBV2 and TRBJ2-1, with TRBD2 identical over 11 bases. The V gene end was trimmed by 6 bases and the J gene end by 7 bases; junction bases not matched to a gene: 5. The CDR3 is made up of 14 amino acids. CDR1 and CDR2 from the germline V gene are SNHLY and FYNNEI. The CDR3, as DNA: TGTGCCAGCAGCCCGACTAGCGGGGTGAATGAGCAGTTCTTC. Protein: CASSPTSGVNEQFF.

The rearrangement links TRBV30 to TRBJ1-1, with D unclear. This CDR3 is built from 12 residues. Looked up from germline, CDR1 is GTSNPN and CDR2 is SVGIG (reference sequence). Trimming took 4 bases from V and 4 from J, leaving 10 bases between them. The CDR3 DNA sequence: TGTGCCTGGAAGAGCCCAGCCACTGAAGCTTTCTTT. Its protein product is CAWKSPATEAFF. Variable domain in full (rest from reference TRBV30 and TRBJ1-1): SQTIHQWPATLVQPVGSPLSLECTVEGTSNPNLYWYRQAAGRGLQLLFYSVGIGQISSEVPQNLSASRPQDRQFILSSKKLLLSDSGFYLCAWKSPATEAFFGQGTRLTVV.

This chain's CDR3 is CASSVGQSSGNTIYF. CDR3 nucleotide sequence: TGTGCCAGCAGCGTAGGACAGAGCTCTGGAAACACCATATATTTT. This rearrangement joins TRBV9 to TRBJ1-3; the D gene is possibly TRBD1 (5 bases). This CDR3 is built from 15 residues. Trimming took off 0 bases at V and 0 bases at J, with 7 bases between the two ends. Germline V CDR1 and CDR2: SGDLS, YYNGEE.

The V and J genes are TRBV19 and TRBJ1-1; D is uncertain. The CDR3 length is 11 residues. Germline assignment: CDR1 LNHDA and CDR2 SQIVND (reference sequence). Trimming pared 6 bases from V and 7 bases from J, leaving 9 bases between. In DNA, the CDR3 is TGTGCCAGTAGCATCATGGGTGAAGCTTTCTTT. Translated, it gives CASSIMGEAFF.

The rearrangement uses TRBV12-3 or TRBV12-4 and TRBJ1-4, with D possibly TRBD1 on 5 matching bases. The CDR3 runs to 13 residues. With 6 bases removed from V and 8 bases from J, the gap between germline ends came to 13 bases. The CDR3, as DNA: TGTGCCAGCAGCACCGTCTGGGGGGAAAAACTGTTTTTT. Protein product: CASSTVWGEKLFF.

The chain has TRBV29-1 and TRBJ2-7, with 7 bases identical to TRBD1. Germline CDR1 SQVTM, CDR2 ANQGSEA. J lost 0 bases, V lost 7 bases, and 9 bases had no gene match. The CDR3 sequence is 14 residues long. The CDR3 sequence is CSAWTGTTSYEQYF. CDR3 coding DNA: TGCAGCGCATGGACAGGAACTACCTCCTACGAGCAGTACTTC.

The chain links TRBV24-1 to TRBJ2-1, with D unclear. CDR1 is KGHDR and CDR2 is SFDVKD in the germline V gene. This CDR3 spans 16 amino acids. V was shortened by 4 bases and J by 7 bases, with 19 bases between the two germline ends. This chain's CDR3 is CATSDPALDDINEQFF. DNA of the CDR3: TGTGCCACCAGTGACCCCGCGCTCGATGACATTAATGAGCAGTTCTTC.

The chain joins TRBV3-1 (or the pseudogene TRBV3-2) to TRBJ1-4, with D perhaps TRBD1 (6 bases). Germline V gene sequence: CDR1 LGHDT, CDR2 YNNKEL (reference sequence). The germline V and J ends were trimmed by 0 bases and 8 bases, with 19 bases remaining between them. The CDR3 sequence is 17 residues long. The chain's CDR3 is CASSQDFTRQGREKLFF. The CDR3 nucleotides are TGTGCCAGCAGCCAAGATTTTACTCGGCAGGGGCGGGAAAAACTGTTTTTT.

This chain uses TRBV19 with TRBJ2-7, with D possibly being TRBD1 or TRBD2 (5 bases each). This CDR3 contains 14 residues. Germline lookup yields CDR1 LNHDA and CDR2 SQIVND (reference sequence). V lost 3 bases, J lost 3 bases, and 12 bases lay in between. CDR3 residues: CASSMGVTGYEQYF. In DNA form, the CDR3 reads TGTGCCAGTAGTATGGGGGTTACGGGCTACGAGCAGTACTTC.

The V gene is TRBV6-1, the J gene TRBJ2-7; the D gene is possibly TRBD2 (6 bases). V shed 4 bases and J shed 7 bases, with 26 bases lying between them. Germline-derived CDR1 and CDR2 are MNHNS and SASEGT. The CDR3 is 17 amino acids. The CDR3, as DNA: TGTGCCAGCAGTGCCCGGAAGGCGGGACTCACGAGTCGGGAGCAGTACTTC. This gives the protein CASSARKAGLTSREQYF.

The genes are TRBV28 and TRBJ1-1; TRBD1 is a possible D gene (6 bases). V dropped 1 base and J dropped 3 bases, with 15 bases sitting between them. Germline loops: CDR1 MDHEN, CDR2 SYDVKM. There are 16 residues in the CDR3. CDR3 region: CASSLYVAGADTEAFF. The CDR3 bases are TGTGCCAGCAGTTTATACGTCGCAGGGGCGGACACTGAAGCTTTCTTT.

This sequence joins TRBV20-1 and TRBJ2-4; D call uncertain. Germline V gene data show CDR1 as DFQATT and CDR2 as SNEGSKA (reference sequence). Trimming cost V 3 bases and J 2 bases, with 14 bases left between them. The CDR3 extends over 15 amino acids. CDR3 coding DNA: TGCAGTGCTAGTCGGCCAGCAGACACCAAAAACATTCAGTACTTC. Translation: CSASRPADTKNIQYF.

The chain is built from TRBV3-1 (or the pseudogene TRBV3-2) and TRBJ2-1; a weak D match, TRBD1 (6 bases). V gave up 4 bases and J gave up 0 bases, with 13 bases separating them. CDR3 size: 16 residues. CDR1 is LGHDT and CDR2 is YNNKEL in the germline V gene (reference sequence). DNA of the CDR3: TGTGCCAGCAGCCCTGAAACAGGGAGCTCCTACAATGAGCAGTTCTTC. This gives the protein CASSPETGSSYNEQFF.

The gene calls are TRBV24-1 and TRBJ1-5, with a weak D call TRBD1 (6 bases). CDR3 length: 17 amino acids. The V gene lost 12 bases and the J gene lost 5 bases, with 28 bases spanning the gap. The germline gives CDR1 KGHDR, CDR2 SFDVKD. CDR3 nucleotides: TGTGCCCCATCCCCAGACCACAAAGACGGGGGCGATCAGCCCCAGCATTTT. It encodes CAPSPDHKDGGDQPQHF.

This clone appeared once. This chain connects TRBV18 to TRBJ1-2; D not certain. The CDR3 is 13 residues long. Trimming stripped 2 bases from V and 4 bases from J, with 8 bases between. Per germline, CDR1 KGHSH and CDR2 LQKENI. The CDR3 spells CASSPTSTYGYTF. The DNA for the CDR3 is TGTGCCAGCTCACCAACATCCACCTATGGCTACACCTTC.